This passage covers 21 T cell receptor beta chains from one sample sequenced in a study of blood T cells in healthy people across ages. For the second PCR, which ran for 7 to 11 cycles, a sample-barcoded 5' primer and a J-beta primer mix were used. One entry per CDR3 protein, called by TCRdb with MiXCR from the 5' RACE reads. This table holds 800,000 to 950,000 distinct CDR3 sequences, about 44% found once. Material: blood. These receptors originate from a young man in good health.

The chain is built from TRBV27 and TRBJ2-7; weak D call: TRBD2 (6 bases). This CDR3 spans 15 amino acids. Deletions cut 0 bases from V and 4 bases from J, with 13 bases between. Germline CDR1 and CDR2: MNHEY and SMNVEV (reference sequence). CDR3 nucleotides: TGTGCCAGCAGTTTATCGGCGGGAATGGAGTACGAGCAGTACTTC. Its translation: CASSLSAGMEYEQYF.

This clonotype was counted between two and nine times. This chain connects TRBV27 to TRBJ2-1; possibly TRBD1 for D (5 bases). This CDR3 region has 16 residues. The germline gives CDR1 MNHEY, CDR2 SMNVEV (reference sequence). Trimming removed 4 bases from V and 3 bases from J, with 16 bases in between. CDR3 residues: CASSSKQVTLYNEQFF. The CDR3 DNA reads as TGTGCCAGCAGTTCCAAACAGGTTACTCTCTACAATGAGCAGTTCTTC.

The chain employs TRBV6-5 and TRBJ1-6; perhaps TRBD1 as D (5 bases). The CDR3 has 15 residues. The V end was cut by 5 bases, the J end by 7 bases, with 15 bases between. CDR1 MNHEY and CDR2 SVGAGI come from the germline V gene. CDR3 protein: CASSRGAGRNSPLHF. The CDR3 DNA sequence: TGTGCCAGCAGTCGAGGGGCAGGGAGGAATTCACCCCTCCACTTT.

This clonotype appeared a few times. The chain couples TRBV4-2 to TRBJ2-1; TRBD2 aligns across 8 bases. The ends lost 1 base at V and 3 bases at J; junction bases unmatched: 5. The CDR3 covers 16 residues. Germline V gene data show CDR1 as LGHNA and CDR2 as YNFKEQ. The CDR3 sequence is CASSQVMSGSYNEQFF. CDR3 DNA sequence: TGTGCCAGCAGCCAAGTTATGAGCGGGAGCTACAATGAGCAGTTCTTC.

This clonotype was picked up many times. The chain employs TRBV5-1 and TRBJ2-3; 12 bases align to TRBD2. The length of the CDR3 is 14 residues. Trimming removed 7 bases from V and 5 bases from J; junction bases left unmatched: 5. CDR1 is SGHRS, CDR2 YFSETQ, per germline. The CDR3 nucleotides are TGCGCCAGCGGCCAGACTAGCGGGGGAGATACGCAGTATTTT. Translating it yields CASGQTSGGDTQYF. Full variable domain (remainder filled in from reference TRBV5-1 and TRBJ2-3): KAGVTQTPRYLIKTRGQQVTLSCSPISGHRSVSWYQQTPGQGLQFLFEYFSETQRNKGNFPGRFSGRQFSNSRSEMNVSTLELGDSALYLCASGQTSGGDTQYFGPGTRLTVL.

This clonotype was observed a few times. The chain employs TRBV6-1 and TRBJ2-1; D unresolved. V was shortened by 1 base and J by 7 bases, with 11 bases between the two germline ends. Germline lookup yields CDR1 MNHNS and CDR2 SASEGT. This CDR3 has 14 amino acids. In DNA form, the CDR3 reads TGTGCCAGCAGTGAAGAGGCGACGAGGAATGAGCAGTTCTTC. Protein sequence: CASSEEATRNEQFF.

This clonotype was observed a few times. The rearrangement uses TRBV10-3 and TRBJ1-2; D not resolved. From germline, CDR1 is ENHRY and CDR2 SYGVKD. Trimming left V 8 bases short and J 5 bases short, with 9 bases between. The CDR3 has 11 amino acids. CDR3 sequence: CAIAGVYGYTF. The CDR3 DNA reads TGTGCCATCGCGGGAGTTTATGGCTACACCTTC.

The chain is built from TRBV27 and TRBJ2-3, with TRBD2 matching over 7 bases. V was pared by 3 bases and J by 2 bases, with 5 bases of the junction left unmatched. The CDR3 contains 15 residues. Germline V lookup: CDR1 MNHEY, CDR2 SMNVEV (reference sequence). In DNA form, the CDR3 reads TGTGCCAGCAGTTTTTTCCTAGCGGACACAGATACGCAGTATTTT. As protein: CASSFFLADTDTQYF.

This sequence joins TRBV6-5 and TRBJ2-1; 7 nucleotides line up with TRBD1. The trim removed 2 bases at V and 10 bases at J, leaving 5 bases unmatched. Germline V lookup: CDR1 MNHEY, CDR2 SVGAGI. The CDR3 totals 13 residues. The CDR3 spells CASSYRQGGEQFF. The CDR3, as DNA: TGTGCCAGCAGTTACAGACAGGGCGGCGAGCAGTTCTTC.

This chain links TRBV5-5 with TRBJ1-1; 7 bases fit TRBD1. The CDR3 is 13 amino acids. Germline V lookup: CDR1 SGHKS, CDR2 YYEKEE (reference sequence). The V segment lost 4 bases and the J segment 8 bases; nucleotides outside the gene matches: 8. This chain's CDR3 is CASSGKTGLEAFF. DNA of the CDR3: TGTGCCAGCAGCGGGAAGACAGGGTTGGAAGCTTTCTTT.

The CDR3 region has the DNA TGCAGCGTAAGACAGGGGGCCGCCTACGAGCAGTACTTC. It is translated as CSVRQGAAYEQYF. The chain carries TRBV29-1 and TRBJ2-7, with 10 bases matching TRBD1. CDR3 length: 13 residues. Germline V gives CDR1 SQVTM, CDR2 ANQGSEA. V was pared by 6 bases and J by 2 bases, with 4 bases of the junction left unmatched.

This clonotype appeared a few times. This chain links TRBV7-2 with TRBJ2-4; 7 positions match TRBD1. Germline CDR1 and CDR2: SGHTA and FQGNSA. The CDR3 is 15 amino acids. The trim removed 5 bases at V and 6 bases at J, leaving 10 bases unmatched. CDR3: CASSPGRGNPNIQYF. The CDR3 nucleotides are TGTGCCAGCAGCCCTGGCAGGGGGAATCCAAACATTCAGTACTTC.

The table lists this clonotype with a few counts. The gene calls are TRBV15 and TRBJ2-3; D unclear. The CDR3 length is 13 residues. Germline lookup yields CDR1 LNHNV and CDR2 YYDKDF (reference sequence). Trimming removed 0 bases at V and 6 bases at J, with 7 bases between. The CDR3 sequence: CATSRDHGDTQYF. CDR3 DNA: TGTGCCACCAGCAGAGATCACGGGGATACGCAGTATTTT.

Written as DNA, the CDR3 is TGTGCCAGCAGCCAGAGACAGGGTTCCAACGTCCTGACTTTC. Its protein product is CASSQRQGSNVLTF. The V call is TRBV14, the J call TRBJ2-6; 7 bases align to TRBD1. The CDR3 is made up of 14 amino acids. CDR1 is SGHDN, CDR2 FVKESK, per germline. The V gene end was trimmed by 3 bases and the J gene end by 8 bases; junction bases not matched to a gene: 4.

Written as DNA, the CDR3 is TGCAGTGCCAAGGGGTGGTCCGTGGATGAGCAGTTCTTC. It codes for CSAKGWSVDEQFF. The chain carries TRBV20-1 and TRBJ2-1; the D gene is possibly TRBD1 (5 bases). CDR1 DFQATT and CDR2 SNEGSKA come from the germline V gene (reference sequence). V lost 6 bases to trimming and J lost 8 bases, with 17 bases between them. The CDR3 length is 13 residues.

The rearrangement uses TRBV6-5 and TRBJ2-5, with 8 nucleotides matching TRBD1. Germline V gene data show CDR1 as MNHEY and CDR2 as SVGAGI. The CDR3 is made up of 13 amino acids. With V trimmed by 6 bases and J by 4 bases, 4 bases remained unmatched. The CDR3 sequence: CASRDRVVETQYF. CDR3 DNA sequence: TGTGCCAGCAGGGACAGGGTGGTAGAGACCCAGTACTTC.

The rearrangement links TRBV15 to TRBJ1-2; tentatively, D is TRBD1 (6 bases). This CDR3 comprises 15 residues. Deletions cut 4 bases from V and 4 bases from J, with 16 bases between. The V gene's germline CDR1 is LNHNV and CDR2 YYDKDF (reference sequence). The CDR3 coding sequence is TGTGCCACCAGCATGCGAGTAGGACAGAGCTATGGCTACACCTTC. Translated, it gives CATSMRVGQSYGYTF. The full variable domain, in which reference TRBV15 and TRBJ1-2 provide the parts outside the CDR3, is DAMVIQNPRYQVTQFGKPVTLSCSQTLNHNVMYWYQQKSSQAPKLLFHYYDKDFNNEADTPDNFQSRRPNTSFCFLDIRSPGLGDTAMYLCATSMRVGQSYGYTFGSGTRLTVV.

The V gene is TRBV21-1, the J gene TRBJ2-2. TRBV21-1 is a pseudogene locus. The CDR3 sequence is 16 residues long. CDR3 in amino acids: CASSKRAAANTGELFF. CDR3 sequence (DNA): TGTGCCAGCAGCAAACGGGCTGCTGCGAACACCGGGGAGCTGTTTTTT.

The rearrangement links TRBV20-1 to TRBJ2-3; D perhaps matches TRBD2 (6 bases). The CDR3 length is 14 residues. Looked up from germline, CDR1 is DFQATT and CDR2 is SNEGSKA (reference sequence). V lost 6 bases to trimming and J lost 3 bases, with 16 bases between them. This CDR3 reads CSASLGGRTDTQYF. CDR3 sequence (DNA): TGCAGTGCCTCATTGGGTGGGAGGACAGATACGCAGTATTTT.

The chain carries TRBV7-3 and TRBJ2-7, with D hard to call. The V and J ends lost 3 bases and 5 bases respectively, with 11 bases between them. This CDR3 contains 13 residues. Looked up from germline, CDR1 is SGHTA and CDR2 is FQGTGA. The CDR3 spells CASSLTWKDEQYF. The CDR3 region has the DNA TGTGCCAGCAGCTTGACATGGAAGGACGAGCAGTACTTC.

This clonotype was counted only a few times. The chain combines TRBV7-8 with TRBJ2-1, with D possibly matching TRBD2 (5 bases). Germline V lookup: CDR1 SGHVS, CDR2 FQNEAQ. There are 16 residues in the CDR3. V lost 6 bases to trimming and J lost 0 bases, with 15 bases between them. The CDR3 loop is CASRSSALSSYNEQFF. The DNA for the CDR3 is TGTGCCAGCAGGAGTAGCGCCCTGAGCTCCTACAATGAGCAGTTCTTC.